The entry that follows covers one T cell receptor (beta chain) sequence. These data originate in a study of T cell changes during pregnancy in multiple sclerosis. Losses at the gene ends were 4 bases for V and 8 bases for J; bases not matched to a gene: 7. The CDR3 covers 13 residues. Germline V CDR1 and CDR2: SGHRS, YFSETQ. This table comes from immunoSEQ multiplex PCR, and its TCRdb copy is limited to in-frame clones, with some not included. There are about 36,000 clones in the sample; around nine tenths occur only once, and 0.75% to 0.9% lies in the top ten. Here the sequenced sample was CD4+ T cells from peripheral blood mononuclear cells, taken after pregnancy. The TCR was taken from a female donor in good health, enrolled as a control in a pregnancy study. The J gene is TRBJ1-2, the V gene TRBV5-1, with 8 bases matching TRBD1. CDR3 amino acids: CASSVGQVRGYTF. The CDR3 coding sequence is TGCGCCAGCAGCGTGGGACAGGTGAGGGGCTACACCTTC.